This T cell receptor beta chain is drawn from a study of blood T cell repertoires in COVID-19 (TCRdb year 2020). Regarding the research as a whole: Samples covering the acute and convalescent phases of COVID-19 were provided by collaborators in the United States, Italy and Spain. The prospective study material was composed of cDNA or gDNA derived from T cells, B-cell-depleted T cells, or PBMCs. Subjects who had been exposed to COVID-19, were actively infected with it, or had recovered from it provided the deeply sampled blood TCRbeta repertoires that made up the dataset. The repertoires were released in a freely available public database intended as a resource for research on the immune response to SARS-CoV-2. Samples came from the ongoing ImmuneRACE study (first 160 participants) plus 1,254 subjects from 6 global collaborators. Sample metadata almost always included a de-identified subject ID, COVID-19 status, age in years and sex. Where available, HLA class I and class II types were taken from metadata supplied by the sample provider and were not determined by assay-based typing.

Trimmed from V: 5 bases; trimmed from J: 9 bases; junction bases lacking a gene match: 3. The germline V gene sets CDR1 to SGHTA and CDR2 to FQGNSA. Taken from cysteine to phenylalanine, the CDR3 has 13 residues. Solely the CDR3 DNA is kept, with 39 bases framed from the first base. What the authors observed across the whole study: Clinical and demographic metadata were provided uncurated, with the amount varying by source and participant.

Whole blood was collected in K2EDTA tubes by collaborating institutions according to the institutions' own protocols. For TCRbeta analysis, collaborators shipped samples in one of three forms: frozen whole blood, isolated PBMCs, or DNA extracted from either of those sample types. TCRbeta CDR3 regions were amplified from genomic DNA by means of the immunoSEQ Assay, a bias-controlled multiplex PCR. The source study handled its data this way. The number of nucleated cells in each sample was estimated from the amplification of reference gene primers within the assay. To quantify the absolute abundance of each unique TCRbeta CDR3 rearrangement, sequence reads were collapsed and filtered. For each sample, productive Simpson clonality was calculated as the square root of Simpson's diversity index across productive rearrangements. This is the immuneACCESS table as TCRdb keeps it, with only in-frame sequences that have V and J called. A part of the clones is gone; compared with another copy, unresolved V genes explain less than half, and the rest is unexplained. V, J and clone size derive from that table, while D and trimming were established from the DNA sequence. Across this sample there are roughly 100,000 clones, with 87% seen only once. Clones ranked in the top ten supply approximately 2% of the sample.

Note on this clone: Its antigen is not yet known. No qualities accompany the bases; no much larger clone lies one base away.

This sequence originates from a man between 50 and 59 years old with active COVID-19. The chain is encoded by TRBV7-2 joined to TRBJ1-6, with 8 bases in between that match TRBD1. The specimen sequenced was peripheral blood. Here the CDR3 is given as CASSPDRVSPLHF. The nucleotide sequence is given as TGTGCCAGCAGCCCGGACAGGGTTTCACCCCTCCACTTT.